The clone carrying this T cell receptor (beta chain) was detected many times. No antigen is known for it. The data are from a study of CD8+CD57+ T cells in acquired aplastic anemia. About the research overall: On average, sorted CD4+ and CD8+ cells gave 3.2 ug of DNA. Overall study results and limits: Controls did not differ significantly from patients in CD8+ Simpson's diversity. Overlap between patients and controls comprised about 28 CD8+ CDR3 sequences.

V was pared by 4 bases and J by 5 bases, with 13 bases between. The CDR3 totals 14 residues. Germline CDR1 KGHDR, CDR2 SFDVKD. The patients chosen for sequencing had shown expansion of CD8+CD57+ cells (detected by flow cytometry). Among the patients, none had received any therapy at the time of blood sampling. Investigators profiled TCR beta VDJ and CDR3 from genomic DNA template. MiXCR, run by TCRdb on the reads, gives a single entry per CDR3 protein. The sample has around 430,000 distinct CDR3 sequences; around 33% are singletons. Sequencing used sorted CD4+, CD8+, or CD8+CD57+ T cells (not recorded which) from PBMCs. The chain uses TRBV24-1 and TRBJ2-5, with no clear D. This clonotype was sampled from a human donor with aplastic anemia. CDR3 DNA sequence: TGTGCCACCAGTGAACGAAGGCCTGGGGAGACCCAGTACTTC. Translating gives CATSERRPGETQYF.